This entry features one T cell receptor (beta chain) sequence. UMI-labeled 5' RACE was used, and it produced the TCR beta libraries. Authors' data handling: Functional CDR3 beta clonotype counts ranged from about 2,700 to 18,000 in each TCR beta library. TCRdb re-called the 5' RACE reads; one entry per CDR3 protein, DNA not given. These V and J calls are TCRdb output, not the study's own analysis. The sample features around 10,000 distinct CDR3 sequences, with roughly a fifth in its top ten. It was by negative magnetic separation that total CD8+ T cells were enriched. Duplicate vials of some 140,000 sorted CD8+ T cells per subset supplied the RNA. The data were taken from a study of human CD8 memory T cell subsets. The CDR3 is made up of 15 amino acids. Germline V gene sequence: CDR1 SEHNR, CDR2 FQNEAQ (reference sequence).

Sequencing used CD8+ T cells from PBMCs. The chain has TRBV7-9 and TRBJ2-3; TCRdb's D gene call, TRBD2, goes unchecked for lack of DNA. This sequence was found in a human donor in good health. This CDR3 is CASRPRTSAEDTQYF.